Below, 27 T cell receptor beta chains from the same sample are listed, as sequenced in a study of T-cell memory formation after mild COVID-19. TCRdb used MiXCR to reprocess the 5' RACE reads, holding one entry per CDR3 protein. This table holds about 270,000 distinct CDR3 sequences, approximately 15% found once. The source material was PBMCs or a T cell subset sorted from them (not recorded which). The receptors come from an adult woman who had mild COVID-19 (a few samples of this study predate the infection). Cell type and time point are not known.

This chain links TRBV4-1 with TRBJ1-4, with D unclear. The CDR3 totals 14 residues. The germline V and J ends were trimmed by 1 base and 6 bases, with 9 bases remaining between them. Germline CDR1 and CDR2: MGHRA and YSYEKL. CDR3 sequence: CASSQVGSHEKLFF. The CDR3 nucleotides are TGCGCCAGCAGCCAAGTGGGTAGCCATGAAAAACTGTTTTTT.

This clonotype turned up a few times. The chain combines TRBV5-1 with TRBJ1-2; 8 bases are shared with TRBD1. There are 16 residues in the CDR3. Germline V gives CDR1 SGHRS, CDR2 YFSETQ. The V segment lost 0 bases and the J segment 0 bases; nucleotides outside the gene matches: 4. CDR3: CASSLDGTGSNYGYTF. CDR3 DNA sequence: TGCGCCAGCAGCTTGGACGGGACAGGCTCTAACTATGGCTACACCTTC.

V gene TRBV24-1 combines with J gene TRBJ2-3, with unresolved D. Trimming shortened V by 1 base and J by 0 bases, and 4 bases separated the two germline ends. Per germline, CDR1 KGHDR and CDR2 SFDVKD. The CDR3 spans 14 residues. CDR3 sequence: CATSDFISTDTQYF. CDR3 nucleotide sequence: TGTGCCACCAGTGATTTTATTAGCACAGATACGCAGTATTTT.

The chain is built from TRBV11-2 and TRBJ2-3; possible D gene TRBD2, 7 bases. V lost 2 bases and J 3 bases, leaving 15 bases between the germline ends. The CDR3 length is 16 residues. Germline CDR1 reads SGHAT; CDR2 reads FQNNGV. CDR3 sequence reads: CASSLLGGRGTDTQYF. CDR3 coding DNA: TGTGCCAGCAGCTTATTGGGGGGGCGCGGGACAGATACGCAGTATTTT.

The chain uses TRBV3-1 and TRBJ1-5; D possibly corresponds to TRBD1 (5 bases). Germline CDR1 and CDR2: LGHDT and YNNKEL (reference sequence). CDR3 size: 16 residues. Deletions cut 0 bases from V and 6 bases from J, with 15 bases between. The DNA of the CDR3 is TGTGCCAGCAGCCAAGATCCCCCGGGGCTAAGTCAGCCCCAGCATTTT. Its translation is CASSQDPPGLSQPQHF.

The chain employs TRBV6-5 and TRBJ1-4; D is undetermined. V lost 8 bases and J 8 bases, leaving 9 bases between the germline ends. Germline CDR1 reads MNHEY; CDR2 reads SVGAGI. This CDR3 has 11 residues. CDR3 amino acids: CASGTREKLFF. CDR3 DNA sequence: TGTGCCAGCGGCACCAGGGAAAAACTGTTTTTT.

This clonotype has a handful of counts. V usage is TRBV5-1 and J usage is TRBJ2-7; D remains ambiguous. The V end was cut by 2 bases, the J end by 1 base, with 7 bases between. The CDR3 has 13 residues. Germline V gene lookup returns CDR1 SGHRS and CDR2 YFSETQ. Written as DNA, the CDR3 is TGCGCCAGCAGCTTCGACGCGTCCTACGAGCAGTACTTC. Its protein is CASSFDASYEQYF.

The chain uses TRBV25-1 and TRBJ2-7, with unresolved D. CDR1 and CDR2 (germline): MGHDK, SYGVNS. The CDR3 sequence is 14 residues long. V lost 4 bases, J lost 4 bases, and 14 bases lay in between. The CDR3 sequence: CASSGEGMKYEQYF. The CDR3 nucleotides are TGTGCCAGCAGTGGAGAAGGGATGAAGTACGAGCAGTACTTC.

This clonotype was recorded a few times. The chain recombines TRBV7-6 with TRBJ2-7; 8 bases fit TRBD1. This CDR3 contains 15 residues. Germline lookup yields CDR1 SGHVS and CDR2 FNYEAQ. J was trimmed by 6 bases and V by 0 bases; bases with no gene match: 7. This CDR3 is CASSLATTGVSEQYF. Written as DNA, the CDR3 is TGTGCCAGCAGCTTAGCGACGACAGGGGTTTCCGAGCAGTACTTC.

This clonotype was seen only a few times. J is TRBJ2-3 and V is TRBV24-1; D is ambiguous. Germline assignment: CDR1 KGHDR and CDR2 SFDVKD. This CDR3 has 15 amino acids. V lost 6 bases to trimming and J lost 2 bases, with 14 bases between them. In DNA form, the CDR3 reads TGTGCCACCAGTATTCAAGGTGGACCCACAGATACGCAGTATTTT. Encoded protein: CATSIQGGPTDTQYF.

The chain carries TRBV4-2 and TRBJ2-1; D uncertain. The V end was cut by 0 bases, the J end by 3 bases, with 12 bases between. Germline V gene data show CDR1 as LGHNA and CDR2 as YNFKEQ. The CDR3 covers 16 residues. In DNA form, the CDR3 reads TGTGCCAGCAGCCAAGAATCTAGGACCTTCTACAATGAGCAGTTCTTC. Encoded protein: CASSQESRTFYNEQFF.

This clonotype was seen ten or more times. J is TRBJ2-7 and V is TRBV28; 8 positions match TRBD1. The junction had 9 bases not matched to a gene; V was cut back by 4 bases and J by 4 bases. The CDR3 consists of 15 residues. Germline loops: CDR1 MDHEN, CDR2 SYDVKM. DNA of the CDR3: TGTGCCAGCAGTTCCCCGGCAGGGGGCCCTTACGAGCAGTACTTC. Translating gives CASSSPAGGPYEQYF.

This clonotype showed up just a few times. The chain employs TRBV7-2 and TRBJ1-6; tentative D call: TRBD1 (5 bases). The germline gives CDR1 SGHTA, CDR2 FQGNSA. The V gene lost 6 bases and the J gene lost 9 bases, with 12 bases spanning the gap. This CDR3 spans 13 amino acids. The CDR3 bases are TGTGCCAGCAGGTCGGGGGGAGTTTCACCCCTCCACTTT. It translates to CASRSGGVSPLHF.

This clonotype was seen a few times. The V gene is TRBV7-9, the J gene TRBJ2-6; 7 bases match TRBD1. V trimming: 5 bases; J trimming: 2 bases; junction bases outside the gene matches: 6. The CDR3 extends over 16 amino acids. The germline V gene has CDR1 SEHNR and CDR2 FQNEAQ (reference sequence). This CDR3 reads CASSPPTGTGANVLTF. Written as DNA, the CDR3 is TGTGCCAGCAGCCCCCCGACAGGGACTGGGGCCAACGTCCTGACTTTC.

The genes are TRBV9 and TRBJ1-1; no reliable D call. The CDR3 runs to 11 residues. With 5 bases removed from V and 8 bases from J, the gap between germline ends came to 10 bases. Germline V gene data show CDR1 as SGDLS and CDR2 as YYNGEE. The CDR3 region is CASSLEGEAFF. In nucleotides, the CDR3 is TGTGCCAGCAGTCTCGAAGGGGAAGCTTTCTTT.

This rearrangement joins TRBV6-4 to TRBJ2-1; D uncertain. CDR3 size: 12 residues. Per germline, CDR1 MRHNA and CDR2 SNTAGT. V shed 11 bases and J shed 0 bases, with 8 bases lying between them. Here the CDR3 reads CAGPDSYNEQFF. The CDR3 DNA is TGTGCCGGACCCGACTCCTACAATGAGCAGTTCTTC.

The V gene is TRBV6-6, the J gene TRBJ2-5; no firm D call. Germline V CDR1 and CDR2: MNHNY, SVGAGI (reference sequence). The length of the CDR3 is 11 residues. The V end was cut by 2 bases, the J end by 5 bases, with 3 bases between. The CDR3 DNA is TGTGCCAGCAGTTACACGGAGACCCAGTACTTC. It is translated as CASSYTETQYF.

This clonotype was seen a few times. This chain connects TRBV7-8 to TRBJ2-3; perhaps TRBD1 as D (6 bases). Germline V gives CDR1 SGHVS, CDR2 FQNEAQ. With 1 base removed from V and 4 bases from J, the gap between germline ends came to 12 bases. The CDR3 sequence is 15 residues long. In DNA, the CDR3 is TGTGCCAGCAGCTTAGTCAGGGGTCAGGCAGATACGCAGTATTTT. It yields the protein CASSLVRGQADTQYF.

This clonotype was seen a few times. V and J are TRBV6-6 and TRBJ1-4; TRBD1 might be the D (5 bases). V shed 2 bases and J shed 7 bases, with 8 bases lying between them. This CDR3 contains 13 residues. The germline V gene encodes CDR1 MNHNY and CDR2 SVGAGI (reference sequence). The CDR3 region is CASSYPGSEKLFF. CDR3 nucleotides: TGTGCCAGCAGTTACCCAGGGAGTGAAAAACTGTTTTTT.

V is TRBV7-2 and J is TRBJ1-1; D might be TRBD1 (5 bases). V dropped 2 bases and J dropped 1 base, with 23 bases sitting between them. Germline loops: CDR1 SGHTA, CDR2 FQGNSA. This CDR3 is 19 amino acids long. The DNA of the CDR3 is TGTGCCAGCAGCTTATCGGGGGTAGCCAGAGGCGGTTGGAACACTGAAGCTTTCTTT. Its translation is CASSLSGVARGGWNTEAFF.

The V gene is TRBV7-2, the J gene TRBJ2-7; 7 nucleotides align to TRBD1. With 5 bases clipped from V and 1 base from J, the junction kept 2 bases outside the gene matches. Germline values: CDR1 SGHTA, CDR2 FQGNSA. The CDR3 covers 13 residues. CDR3: CASSVTGSYEQYF. CDR3 DNA sequence: TGTGCCAGCAGCGTGACAGGGTCCTACGAGCAGTACTTC.

The CDR3 protein is CASSPVGAGTYEQYF. CDR3 DNA sequence: TGTGCCAGCAGCCCTGTGGGGGCAGGCACCTACGAGCAGTACTTC. The rearrangement joins TRBV11-2 to TRBJ2-7; possible D gene TRBD1, 6 bases. In germline, CDR1 is SGHAT, CDR2 FQNNGV. The CDR3 sequence is 15 residues long. Trimming removed 5 bases at V and 2 bases at J, with 16 bases between.

This chain uses TRBV28 with TRBJ1-2; no clear D gene. Trimming stripped 9 bases from V and 7 bases from J, with 12 bases between. The CDR3 has 11 amino acids. The germline CDR1 and CDR2 sequences are MDHEN and SYDVKM. In nucleotides, the CDR3 is TGTGCCAGTAATATGGGCCTTGGCTACACCTTC. Protein: CASNMGLGYTF.

This clonotype was observed a few times. The V call is TRBV20-1, the J call TRBJ1-5; 8 bases are a match to TRBD1. CDR3 length equals 16 residues. V shed 6 bases, J shed 0 bases, and the junction held 10 bases outside the gene matches. Germline CDR1 reads DFQATT; CDR2 reads SNEGSKA (reference sequence). In DNA form, the CDR3 reads TGCAGTGCCCTTCCAGGGGGCACTTATAGCAATCAGCCCCAGCATTTT. The encoded protein is CSALPGGTYSNQPQHF.

In DNA form, the CDR3 reads TGTGCCAGCAGCAGACAGGGGGCGCGGGAACAGCCCCAGCATTTT. This codes for CASSRQGAREQPQHF. The V and J genes are TRBV12-3 or TRBV12-4 and TRBJ1-5, with TRBD1 identical over 10 bases. With V trimmed by 6 bases and J by 7 bases, 9 bases remained unmatched. This CDR3 is built from 15 residues.

The chain is built from TRBV18 and TRBJ2-7; D is possibly TRBD1 (5 bases). Trimming removed 4 bases from V and 0 bases from J, with 16 bases in between. Germline CDR1 and CDR2: KGHSH and LQKENI. The CDR3 covers 16 residues. The CDR3, as DNA: TGTGCCAGCTCACTCAACAGGCCTCACAGCTCCTACGAGCAGTACTTC. The encoded protein is CASSLNRPHSSYEQYF.

This clonotype was seen a few times. The chain has TRBV15 and TRBJ2-5; 8 bases align to TRBD2. The CDR3 is made up of 18 amino acids. Germline values: CDR1 LNHNV, CDR2 YYDKDF (reference sequence). Germline trimming cut 1 base from V and 1 base from J; bases unmatched to any gene: 11. CDR3 DNA: TGTGCCACCAGCAGAGCCCGGGGGGGCGTAGCGGGCCAAGAGACCCAGTACTTC. Protein: CATSRARGGVAGQETQYF.